What follows describes a single T cell receptor (beta chain). This clonotype showed up just a few times. Its antigen is currently not known. No qualities accompany the bases; no much larger clone lies one base away. This sample is drawn from a study of early T cells in non-severe SARS-CoV-2 infection listed by TCRdb under 2021. With respect to the entire study: TCR sequencing used bulk RNA from unsorted whole blood, so alpha and beta chains could not be paired. The full study reports these points: VDJdb matching was skewed toward anti-spike CD8 responses and likely underestimated virus-specific expansions, missing private and CD4 specificities.

The library was prepared using 5' RACE. Sequenced on a NextSeq 500. To correct for sequencing error and PCR bias, the TCR library protocol tagged individual cDNA molecules with unique molecular identifiers. TCR alpha and beta chains were both sequenced, and the abundances of alpha and beta sequences in each sample were closely correlated with each other. Regarding the original processing steps: V gene, J gene and CDR3 annotation of TCR sequences was performed with Decombinator V4. TCRs were defined as expanded if a significant change between any two time points was detected under a Poisson model with p below 0.0001. TCR abundances were normalised to the total number of TCRs sequenced per sample and were expressed as counts per million. MAIT TCRs were defined by TRAV1-2 paired with TRAJ12, TRAJ20 or TRAJ33, and iNKT TCRs by TRAV10 paired with TRAJ18. VDJdb, accessed 1 November 2021, was searched for CMV, EBV and SARS-CoV-2 annotated TCRs, excluding TCRs annotated for multiple antigens. TCRdb's own reprocessing of the public reads used fastp at Q25 and MiXCR and kept productive beta chains. Rows are combined by CDR3 protein, so each entry shows the most common genes and DNA. TCRdb's processing, not the authors' own work, is the source of the V and J calls. The sample table shows roughly 90,000 distinct CDR3 sequences, and around 15% are seen once. Jointly, the top ten make up under 4% of the sample.

The study was a case-control design nested within a healthcare worker cohort in London, UK, with weekly nasopharyngeal swab PCR tests and blood sampling. Between 23 and 31 March 2020, the week of the UK lockdown, healthcare workers were enrolled and then followed up weekly for as long as 16 weeks. As encoded in the germline V gene, CDR1 is MNHNS while CDR2 is SASEGT. V is reduced by 1 base and J by 11 bases, leaving a spacing of 9 bases between them. The CDR3, from cysteine to phenylalanine, totals 13 residues. The entry retains the CDR3 DNA only, 39 bases that are in frame from base 1. This TCR was sampled from an adult who was a healthcare worker with PCR-confirmed SARS-CoV-2 infection or an uninfected control (not recorded which). Sequenced: whole blood. This receptor chain uses TRBV6-1 and TRBJ1-6, with the D gene too uncertain to name. The CDR3 amino acid sequence is: CASSEVVEPPLHF. In nucleotides, the sequence is TGTGCCAGCAGTGAAGTGGTAGAACCACCCCTCCACTTT.